This paragraph reports one T cell receptor (beta chain). As yet, its antigen is unknown. This sample was included in a study of radiation and T cells in renal cell carcinoma. In the study overall: Nephrectomy followed 15 Gy stereotactic body radiation by 4 weeks.

Documented time point: baseline pretreatment blood. Indicated treatment: 15 Gy SBRT to primary tumor, nephrectomy 4 weeks later. The patient's renal cell carcinoma had clear cell pathology. This CDR3 contains 16 residues. V gave up 6 bases and J gave up 0 bases, with 15 bases separating them. Germline V gene data show CDR1 as LNHDA and CDR2 as SQIVND (reference sequence). General study findings and limits: From baseline, blood top tumor clonotypes peaked at 2 weeks post-radiation.

Profiled with immunoSEQ multiplex PCR; TCRdb holds only in-frame clones, not every one. The sample carries about 140,000 clones, roughly 85% recorded once. This sequence joins TRBV19 and TRBJ1-5; the D gene is possibly TRBD1 (5 bases). The sample consisted of blood, taken from a patient whose treatment included radiotherapy and nephrectomy. The TCR was taken from a woman aged 45-60 years with renal cell carcinoma. CDR3 region: CASSNRDGNSNQPQHF. CDR3 sequence (DNA): TGTGCCAGTAGCAACCGGGACGGAAATAGCAATCAGCCCCAGCATTTT.